The 9 T cell receptor beta chains given below trace back to one sample, sequenced in a study of blood T cells in healthy people across ages. Using a J-beta primer mix together with a sample-barcoded 5' primer, a second PCR was run for about 6 to 11 cycles. TCRdb reprocessed the 5' RACE reads with MiXCR, giving one entry per CDR3 protein. The sample lists about 800,000 distinct CDR3 sequences, around 25% occurring once. These data were likewise used in another study, on T cells of mothers and their children.

Material: blood. The receptors originated from a boy under 18 in good health.

This chain joins TRBV7-8 and TRBJ1-1, with D unclear. Germline V gives CDR1 SGHVS, CDR2 FQNEAQ. The CDR3 has 15 residues. With 1 base removed from V and 6 bases from J, the gap between germline ends came to 15 bases. CDR3 nucleotides: TGTGCCAGCAGCTTAGTCTCCATTTTAGGCGCTGAAGCTTTCTTT. As protein: CASSLVSILGAEAFF.

This clonotype was counted at least ten times. V and J are TRBV5-6 and TRBJ2-7; unclear D gene. The CDR3 contains 15 residues. The germline CDR1 and CDR2 sequences are SGHDT and YYEEEE. Trimming took 2 bases from V and 0 from J, leaving 12 bases between them. The CDR3: CASSFQELNSYEQYF. CDR3 DNA: TGTGCCAGCAGCTTTCAGGAGCTAAACTCCTACGAGCAGTACTTC.

This clonotype occurred many times. CDR3 in DNA: TGTGCCAGCAGGGCAAGTTCATCCTATAATTCACCCCTCCACTTT. It translates to CASRASSSYNSPLHF. V is TRBV28 and J is TRBJ1-6; D unresolved. The germline V gene encodes CDR1 MDHEN and CDR2 SYDVKM. CDR3 length: 15 amino acids. Trimming removed 6 bases from V and 1 base from J, with 10 bases in between.

This chain connects TRBV7-9 to TRBJ1-6, with TRBD1 identical over 8 bases. The CDR3 contains 14 residues. V was clipped by 3 bases and J by 10 bases; unmatched bases: 5. Germline V gives CDR1 SEHNR, CDR2 FQNEAQ (reference sequence). For the CDR3, the DNA is TGTGCCAGCAGCTTCGGACAGGGCTTCTCACCCCTCCACTTT. It encodes CASSFGQGFSPLHF.

This clonotype was observed a handful of times. The V gene is TRBV5-1, the J gene TRBJ2-5; tentatively, D is TRBD2 (6 bases). This CDR3 comprises 15 residues. Per germline, CDR1 SGHRS and CDR2 YFSETQ. The V end was cut by 5 bases, the J end by 5 bases, with 19 bases between. Here the CDR3 reads CASSGLGGSKETQYF. The CDR3 DNA is TGCGCCAGCAGTGGTTTGGGAGGTTCCAAGGAGACCCAGTACTTC.

V gene TRBV20-1 combines with J gene TRBJ1-2, with D possibly TRBD1 on 6 matching bases. Trimming cost V 6 bases and J 1 base, with 15 bases left between them. The germline gives CDR1 DFQATT, CDR2 SNEGSKA (reference sequence). This CDR3 region has 14 residues. This chain's CDR3 is CSATGTGFNYGYTF. In DNA, the CDR3 is TGCAGTGCCACCGGAACAGGGTTTAACTATGGCTACACCTTC.

J is TRBJ2-7 and V is TRBV4-1; 8 bases align to TRBD1. The CDR3 sequence is 16 residues long. Germline V gene lookup returns CDR1 MGHRA and CDR2 YSYEKL. V was clipped by 0 bases and J by 7 bases; unmatched bases: 11. CDR3 nucleotide sequence: TGCGCCAGCAGCCAAGATCCCGGAAACAGGGGGGATGAGCAGTACTTC. It is translated as CASSQDPGNRGDEQYF.

This sequence joins TRBV15 and TRBJ2-5; D is undetermined. Germline CDR1 is LNHNV and CDR2 is YYDKDF (reference sequence). V was pared by 3 bases and J by 2 bases, with 7 bases between. This CDR3 contains 13 residues. In DNA form, the CDR3 reads TGTGCCACCAGCAGCCCGTATCAAGAGACCCAGTACTTC. Translated, it gives CATSSPYQETQYF.

This clonotype was observed a handful of times. DNA for the CDR3: TGTGCCACCAGCAGACCGGGACACAGCTACGAGCAGTACTTC. Translating gives CATSRPGHSYEQYF. The chain combines TRBV15 with TRBJ2-5; a possible D gene is TRBD1 (6 bases). The DNA end is more similar to TRBJ2-7, so the J call may be wrong. This CDR3 has 14 residues. Per the germline V gene, CDR1 is LNHNV and CDR2 is YYDKDF (reference sequence).